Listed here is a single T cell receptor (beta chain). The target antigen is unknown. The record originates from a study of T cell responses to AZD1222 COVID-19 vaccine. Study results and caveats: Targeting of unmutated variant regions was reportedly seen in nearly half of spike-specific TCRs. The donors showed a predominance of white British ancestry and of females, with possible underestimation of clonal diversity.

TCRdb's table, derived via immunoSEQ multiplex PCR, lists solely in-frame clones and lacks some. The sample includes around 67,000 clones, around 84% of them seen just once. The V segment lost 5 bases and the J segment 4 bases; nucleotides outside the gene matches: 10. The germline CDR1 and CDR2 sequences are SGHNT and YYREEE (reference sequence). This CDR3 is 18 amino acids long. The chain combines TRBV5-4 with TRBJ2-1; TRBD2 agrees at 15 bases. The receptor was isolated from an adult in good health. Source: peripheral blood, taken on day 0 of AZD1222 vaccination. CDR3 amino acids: CASSSGLAGGQRYNEQFF. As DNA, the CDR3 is TGTGCCAGCAGTTCTGGACTAGCGGGGGGGCAAAGATACAATGAGCAGTTCTTC.